This T cell receptor (beta chain) was identified during a study of T cell responses to AZD1222 COVID-19 vaccine. With respect to this clone: Its antigen is unknown.

Study findings and constraints: Baseline serology detected seropositivity in only a handful of AZD1222 recipients.

Sequenced by immunoSEQ multiplex PCR; TCRdb stores in-frame clones only, minus some. The repertoire has 100,000 to 150,000 clones, around 90% of them found once; the top ten carry 5% to 7.5%. Specimen: peripheral blood, collected on day 0 of AZD1222 vaccination. The sequence was collected from an adult in good health.

This chain's CDR3 is CASSLELGKNSPLHF. The CDR3 nucleotides read TGTGCCAGCAGCTTGGAGCTGGGGAAGAATTCACCCCTCCACTTT. V is TRBV5-4 and J is TRBJ1-6; no clear D. The CDR3 loop spans 15 amino acids. Between the trimmed V and J ends, which lost 0 bases and 7 bases, there was a span of 11 bases. The germline V gene encodes CDR1 SGHNT and CDR2 YYREEE (reference sequence).